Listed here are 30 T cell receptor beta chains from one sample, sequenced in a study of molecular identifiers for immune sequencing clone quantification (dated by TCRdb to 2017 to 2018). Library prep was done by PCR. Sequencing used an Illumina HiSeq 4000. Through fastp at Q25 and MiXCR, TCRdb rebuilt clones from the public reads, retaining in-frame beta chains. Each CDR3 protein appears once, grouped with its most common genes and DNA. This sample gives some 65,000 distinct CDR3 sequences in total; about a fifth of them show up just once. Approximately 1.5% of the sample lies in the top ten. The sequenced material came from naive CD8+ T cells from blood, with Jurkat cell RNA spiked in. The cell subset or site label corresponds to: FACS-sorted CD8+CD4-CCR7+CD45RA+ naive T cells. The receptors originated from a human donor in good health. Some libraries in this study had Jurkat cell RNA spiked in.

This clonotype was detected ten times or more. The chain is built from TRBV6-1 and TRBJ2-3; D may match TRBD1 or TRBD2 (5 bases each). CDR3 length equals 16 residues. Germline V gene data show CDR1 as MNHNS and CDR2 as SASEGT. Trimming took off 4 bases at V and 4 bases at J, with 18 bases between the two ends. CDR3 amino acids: CASSVVFALGADTQYF. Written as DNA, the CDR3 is TGTGCCAGCAGTGTTGTCTTCGCCTTGGGGGCAGATACGCAGTATTTT.

The CDR3 region has the DNA TGTGCCAGCAGCTGGGATAGGGGGTCGCAGTATTTT. Translated: CASSWDRGSQYF. The rearrangement joins TRBV7-3 to TRBJ2-3; D perhaps matches TRBD1 (6 bases). The CDR3 sequence is 12 residues long. CDR1 is SGHTA, CDR2 FQGTGA, per germline. V dropped 4 bases and J dropped 10 bases, with 12 bases sitting between them.

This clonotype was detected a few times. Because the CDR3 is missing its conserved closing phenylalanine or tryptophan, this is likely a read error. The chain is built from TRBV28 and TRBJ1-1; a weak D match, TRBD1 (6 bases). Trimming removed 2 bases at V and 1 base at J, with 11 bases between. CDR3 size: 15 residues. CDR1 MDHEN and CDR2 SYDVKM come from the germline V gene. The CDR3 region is CASSLRGGGNTEAFI. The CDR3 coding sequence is TGTGCCAGCAGTTTAAGGGGGGGGGGGAACACTGAAGCTTTCATT.

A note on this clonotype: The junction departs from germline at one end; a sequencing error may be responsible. CDR3 nucleotides: TGTGCCGCCAGTGATCCCGACATCTCAGGGAAGCGAGGCTACACCTTC. It yields the protein CAASDPDISGKRGYTF. This chain uses TRBV24-1 with TRBJ1-2, with a tentative D call TRBD1 (5 bases). The CDR3 consists of 16 residues. Germline V CDR1 and CDR2: KGHDR, SFDVKD.

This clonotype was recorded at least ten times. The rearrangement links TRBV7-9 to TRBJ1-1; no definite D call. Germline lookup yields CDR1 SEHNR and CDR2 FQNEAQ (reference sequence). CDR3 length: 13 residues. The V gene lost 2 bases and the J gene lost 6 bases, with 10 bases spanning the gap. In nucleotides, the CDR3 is TGTGCCAGCAGCTTAACCACGACTGCTGAAGCTTTCTTT. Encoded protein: CASSLTTTAEAFF.

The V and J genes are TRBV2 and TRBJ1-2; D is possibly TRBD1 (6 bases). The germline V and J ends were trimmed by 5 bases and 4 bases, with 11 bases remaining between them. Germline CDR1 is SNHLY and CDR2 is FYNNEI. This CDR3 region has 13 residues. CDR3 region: CASSRGQLYGYTF. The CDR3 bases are TGTGCCAGCAGTCGTGGACAGCTCTATGGCTACACCTTC.

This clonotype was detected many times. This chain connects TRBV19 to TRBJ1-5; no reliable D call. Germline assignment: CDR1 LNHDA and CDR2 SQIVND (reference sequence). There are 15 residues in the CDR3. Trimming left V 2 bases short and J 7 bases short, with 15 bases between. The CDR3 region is CASSIYMTQDQPQHF. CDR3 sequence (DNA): TGTGCCAGTAGTATATACATGACCCAAGACCAGCCCCAGCATTTT.

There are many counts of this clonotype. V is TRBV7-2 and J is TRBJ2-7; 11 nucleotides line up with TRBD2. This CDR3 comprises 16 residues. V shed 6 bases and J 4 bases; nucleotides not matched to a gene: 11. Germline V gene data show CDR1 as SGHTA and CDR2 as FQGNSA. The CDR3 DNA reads TGTGCCAGCAGTCCCGGACTAGCGGGCCTAAATTACGAGCAGTACTTC. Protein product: CASSPGLAGLNYEQYF.

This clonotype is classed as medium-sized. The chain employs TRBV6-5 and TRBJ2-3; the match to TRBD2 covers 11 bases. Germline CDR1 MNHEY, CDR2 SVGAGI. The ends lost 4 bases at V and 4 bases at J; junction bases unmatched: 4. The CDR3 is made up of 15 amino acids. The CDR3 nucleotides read TGTGCCAGCAGTTCCCTAGCGGGAGGTTCAGATACGCAGTATTTT. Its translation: CASSSLAGGSDTQYF.

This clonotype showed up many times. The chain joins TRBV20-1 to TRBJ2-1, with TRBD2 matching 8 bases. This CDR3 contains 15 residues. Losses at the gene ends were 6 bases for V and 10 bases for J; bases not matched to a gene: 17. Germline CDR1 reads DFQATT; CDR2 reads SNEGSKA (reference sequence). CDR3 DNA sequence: TGCAGTGCCCGGGGTGCGCGGGAGGTCCCCAGGGAGCAGTTCTTC. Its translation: CSARGAREVPREQFF.

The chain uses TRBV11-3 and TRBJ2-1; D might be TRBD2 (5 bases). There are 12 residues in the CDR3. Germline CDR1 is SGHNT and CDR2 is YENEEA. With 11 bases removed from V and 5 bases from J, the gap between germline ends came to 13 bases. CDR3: CALRGPDNEQFF. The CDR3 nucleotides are TGTGCCCTTCGAGGGCCAGACAATGAGCAGTTCTTC.

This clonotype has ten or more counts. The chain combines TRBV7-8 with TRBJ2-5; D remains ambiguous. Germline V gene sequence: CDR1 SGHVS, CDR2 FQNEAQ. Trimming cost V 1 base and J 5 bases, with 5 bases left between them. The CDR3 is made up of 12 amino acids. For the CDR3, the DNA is TGTGCCAGCAGCTTAGGTTACGAGACCCAGTACTTC. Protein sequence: CASSLGYETQYF.

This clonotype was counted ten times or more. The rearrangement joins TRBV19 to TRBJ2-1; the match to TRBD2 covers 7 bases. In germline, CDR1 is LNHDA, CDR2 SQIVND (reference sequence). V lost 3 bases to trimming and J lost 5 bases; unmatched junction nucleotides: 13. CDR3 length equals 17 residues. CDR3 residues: CASSIGVGTMNNNEQFF. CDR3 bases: TGTGCCAGTAGTATTGGTGTCGGGACTATGAATAACAATGAGCAGTTCTTC.

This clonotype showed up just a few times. This CDR3 is CASSMETGANYGYTF. The CDR3 DNA sequence: TGTGCCAGTAGTATGGAAACGGGAGCTAACTATGGCTACACCTTC. The V and J genes are TRBV19 and TRBJ1-2, with D hard to call. Germline-derived CDR1 and CDR2 are LNHDA and SQIVND (reference sequence). The CDR3 is 15 amino acids. Trimming shortened V by 3 bases and J by 0 bases, and 11 bases separated the two germline ends.

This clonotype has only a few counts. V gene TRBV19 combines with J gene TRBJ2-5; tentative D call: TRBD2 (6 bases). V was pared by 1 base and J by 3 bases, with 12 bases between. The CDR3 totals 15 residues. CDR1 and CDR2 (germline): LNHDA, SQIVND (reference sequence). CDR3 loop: CASSIGRGREETQYF. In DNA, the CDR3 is TGTGCCAGTAGTATAGGGCGGGGAAGAGAAGAGACCCAGTACTTC.

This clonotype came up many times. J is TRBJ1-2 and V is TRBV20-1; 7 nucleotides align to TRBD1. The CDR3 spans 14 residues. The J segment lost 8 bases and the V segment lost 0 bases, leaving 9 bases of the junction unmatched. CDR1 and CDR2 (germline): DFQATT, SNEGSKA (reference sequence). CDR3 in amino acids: CSARDAKGAMGYTF. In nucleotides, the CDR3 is TGCAGTGCTAGAGATGCGAAGGGGGCGATGGGCTACACCTTC.

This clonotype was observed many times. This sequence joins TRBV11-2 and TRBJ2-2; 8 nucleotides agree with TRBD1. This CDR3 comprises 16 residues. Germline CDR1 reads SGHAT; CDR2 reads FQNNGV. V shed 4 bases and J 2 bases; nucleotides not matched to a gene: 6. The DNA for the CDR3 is TGTGCCAGCAGCTCCCGGACAGGGACAAACACCGGGGAGCTGTTTTTT. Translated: CASSSRTGTNTGELFF. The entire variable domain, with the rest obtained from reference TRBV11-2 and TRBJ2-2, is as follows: EAGVAQSPRYKIIEKRQSVAFWCNPISGHATLYWYQQILGQGPKLLIQFQNNGVVDDSQLPKDRFSAERLKGVDSTLKIQPAKLEDSAVYLCASSSRTGTNTGELFFGEGSRLTVL.

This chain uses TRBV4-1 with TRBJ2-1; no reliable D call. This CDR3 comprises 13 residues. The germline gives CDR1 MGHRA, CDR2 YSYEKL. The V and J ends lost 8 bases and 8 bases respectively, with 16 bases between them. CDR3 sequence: CASAYFHLDEQFF. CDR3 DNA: TGCGCCAGCGCCTACTTTCATCTGGATGAGCAGTTCTTC.

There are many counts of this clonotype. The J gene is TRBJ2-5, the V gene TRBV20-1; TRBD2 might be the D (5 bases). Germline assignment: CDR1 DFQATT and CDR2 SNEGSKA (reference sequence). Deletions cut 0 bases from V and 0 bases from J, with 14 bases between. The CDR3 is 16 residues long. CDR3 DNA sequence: TGCAGTGCTAGAGATGATAGACTAACTTACCAAGAGACCCAGTACTTC. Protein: CSARDDRLTYQETQYF.

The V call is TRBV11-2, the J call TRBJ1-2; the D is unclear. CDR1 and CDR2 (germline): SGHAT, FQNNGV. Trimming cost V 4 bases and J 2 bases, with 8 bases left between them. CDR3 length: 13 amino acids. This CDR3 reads CASSSIRNYGYTF. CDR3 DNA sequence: TGTGCCAGCAGCTCTATACGGAACTATGGCTACACCTTC.

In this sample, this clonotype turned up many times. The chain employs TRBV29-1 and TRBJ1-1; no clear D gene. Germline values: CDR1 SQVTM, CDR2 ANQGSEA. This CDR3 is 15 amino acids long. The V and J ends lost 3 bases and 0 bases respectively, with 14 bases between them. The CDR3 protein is CSVDGLRGMNTEAFF. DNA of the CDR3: TGCAGCGTTGATGGGTTGCGCGGAATGAACACTGAAGCTTTCTTT.

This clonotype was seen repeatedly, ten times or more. The CDR3 is CSVEANRDNTYEQYF. The DNA for the CDR3 is TGCAGCGTTGAAGCGAACCGGGACAACACCTACGAGCAGTACTTC. The chain combines TRBV29-1 with TRBJ2-7; D is perhaps TRBD1 (6 bases). CDR1 and CDR2 (germline): SQVTM, ANQGSEA. The CDR3 covers 15 residues. The V gene lost 1 base and the J gene lost 2 bases, with 15 bases spanning the gap.

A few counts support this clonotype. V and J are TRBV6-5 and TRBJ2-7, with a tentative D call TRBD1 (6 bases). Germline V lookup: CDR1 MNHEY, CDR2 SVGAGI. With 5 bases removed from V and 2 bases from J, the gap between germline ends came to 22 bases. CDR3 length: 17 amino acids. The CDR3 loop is CASSKVRDTKGTYEQYF. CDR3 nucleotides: TGTGCCAGCAGTAAAGTCCGGGACACCAAAGGGACCTACGAGCAGTACTTC.

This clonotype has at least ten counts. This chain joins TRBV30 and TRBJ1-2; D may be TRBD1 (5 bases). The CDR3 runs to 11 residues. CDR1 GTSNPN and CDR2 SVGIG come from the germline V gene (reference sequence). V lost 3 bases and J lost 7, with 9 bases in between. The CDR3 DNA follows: TGTGCCTGGAGGGACAACCCTGGCTACACCTTC. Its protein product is CAWRDNPGYTF. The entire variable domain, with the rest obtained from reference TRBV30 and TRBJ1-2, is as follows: SQTIHQWPATLVQPVGSPLSLECTVEGTSNPNLYWYRQAAGRGLQLLFYSVGIGQISSEVPQNLSASRPQDRQFILSSKKLLLSDSGFYLCAWRDNPGYTFGSGTRLTVV.

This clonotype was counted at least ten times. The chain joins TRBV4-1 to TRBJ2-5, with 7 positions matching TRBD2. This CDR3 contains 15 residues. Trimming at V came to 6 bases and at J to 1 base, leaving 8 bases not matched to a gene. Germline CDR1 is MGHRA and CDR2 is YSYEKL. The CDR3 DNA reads TGCGCCAGCAGTTGGCTAGCGGCCCCCCAAGAGACCCAGTACTTC. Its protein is CASSWLAAPQETQYF.

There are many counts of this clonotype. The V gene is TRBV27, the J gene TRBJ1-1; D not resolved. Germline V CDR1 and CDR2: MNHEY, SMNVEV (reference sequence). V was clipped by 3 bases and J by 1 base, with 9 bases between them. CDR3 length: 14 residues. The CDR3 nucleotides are TGTGCCAGCAGTTTTTTACAGTCGAACACTGAAGCTTTCTTT. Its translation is CASSFLQSNTEAFF.

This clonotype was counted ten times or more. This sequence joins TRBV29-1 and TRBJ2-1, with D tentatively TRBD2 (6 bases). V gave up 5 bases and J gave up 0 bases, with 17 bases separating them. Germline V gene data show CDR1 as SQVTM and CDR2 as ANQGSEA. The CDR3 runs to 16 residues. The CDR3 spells CSVPLRPGVSYNEQFF. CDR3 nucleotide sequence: TGCAGCGTTCCCTTACGCCCGGGAGTCTCCTACAATGAGCAGTTCTTC.

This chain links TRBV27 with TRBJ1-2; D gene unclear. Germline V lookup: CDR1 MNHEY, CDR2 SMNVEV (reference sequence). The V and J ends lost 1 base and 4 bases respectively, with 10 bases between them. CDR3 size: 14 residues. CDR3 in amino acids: CASSLWPDGYGYTF. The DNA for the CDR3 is TGTGCCAGCAGTTTATGGCCCGACGGCTATGGCTACACCTTC.

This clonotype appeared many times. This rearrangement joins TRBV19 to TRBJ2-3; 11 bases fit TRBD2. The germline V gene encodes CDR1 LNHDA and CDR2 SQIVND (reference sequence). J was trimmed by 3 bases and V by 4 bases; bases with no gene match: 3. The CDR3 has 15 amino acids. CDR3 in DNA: TGTGCCAGTAGTACTGTAGCGGGAGGGACAGATACGCAGTATTTT. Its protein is CASSTVAGGTDTQYF. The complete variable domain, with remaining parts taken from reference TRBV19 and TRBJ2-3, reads DGGITQSPKYLFRKEGQNVTLSCEQNLNHDAMYWYRQDPGQGLRLIYYSQIVNDFQKGDIAEGYSVSREKKESFPLTVTSAQKNPTAFYLCASSTVAGGTDTQYFGPGTRLTVL.

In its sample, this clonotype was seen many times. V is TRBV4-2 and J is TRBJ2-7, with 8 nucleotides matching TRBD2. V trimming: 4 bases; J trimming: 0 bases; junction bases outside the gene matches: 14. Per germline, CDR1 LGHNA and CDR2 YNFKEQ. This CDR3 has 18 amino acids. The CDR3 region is CASSLPGGRSGPSYEQYF. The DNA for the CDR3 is TGTGCCAGCAGCCTCCCGGGCGGGAGGAGCGGTCCCTCCTACGAGCAGTACTTC.